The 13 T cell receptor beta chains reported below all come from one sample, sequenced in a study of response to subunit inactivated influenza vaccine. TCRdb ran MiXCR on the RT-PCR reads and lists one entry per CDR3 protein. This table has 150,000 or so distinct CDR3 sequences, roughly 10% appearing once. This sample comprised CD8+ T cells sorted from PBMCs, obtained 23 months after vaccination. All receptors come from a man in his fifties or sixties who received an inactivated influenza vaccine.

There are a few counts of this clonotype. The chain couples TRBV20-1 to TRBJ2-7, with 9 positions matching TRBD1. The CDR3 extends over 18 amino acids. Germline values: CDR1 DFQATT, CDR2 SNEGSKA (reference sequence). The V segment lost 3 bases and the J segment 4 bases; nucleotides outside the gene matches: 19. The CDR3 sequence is CSARRRGTGFTHRYEQYF. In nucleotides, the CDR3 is TGCAGTGCTAGGAGGAGAGGGACAGGGTTCACTCATCGTTACGAGCAGTACTTC.

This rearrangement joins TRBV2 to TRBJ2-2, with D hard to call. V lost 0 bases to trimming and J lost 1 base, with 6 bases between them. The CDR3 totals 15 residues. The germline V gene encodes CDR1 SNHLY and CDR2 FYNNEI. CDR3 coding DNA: TGTGCCAGCAGTGAAGCGTTGGGGAACACCGGGGAGCTGTTTTTT. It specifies CASSEALGNTGELFF.

CDR3 in DNA: TGTGCCAGCAGTTACTCGGCTCGGGACTACTCCTACAATGAGCAGTTCTTC. The encoded protein is CASSYSARDYSYNEQFF. V and J are TRBV6-2 or TRBV6-3 and TRBJ2-1, with 7 bases lining up with TRBD2. Germline V gene data show CDR1 as MNHEY and CDR2 as SVGEGT. V shed 0 bases and J 0 bases; nucleotides not matched to a gene: 5. This CDR3 is built from 17 residues.

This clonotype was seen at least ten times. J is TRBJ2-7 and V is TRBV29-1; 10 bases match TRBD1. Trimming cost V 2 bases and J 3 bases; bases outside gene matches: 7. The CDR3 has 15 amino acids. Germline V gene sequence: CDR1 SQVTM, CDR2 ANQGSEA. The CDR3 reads CSVEKTGGLGYEQYF. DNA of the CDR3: TGCAGCGTTGAAAAGACAGGGGGCTTAGGCTACGAGCAGTACTTC.

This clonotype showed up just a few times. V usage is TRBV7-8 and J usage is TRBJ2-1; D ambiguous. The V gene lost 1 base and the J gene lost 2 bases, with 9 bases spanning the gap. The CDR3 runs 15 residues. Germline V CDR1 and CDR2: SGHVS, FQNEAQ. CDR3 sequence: CASSLEYWTYNEQFF. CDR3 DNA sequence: TGTGCCAGCAGCTTAGAATACTGGACCTACAATGAGCAGTTCTTC.

The CDR3 DNA is TGCGCCAGCAGTTCGACTAGCGGAAAAGAGACCCAGTACTTC. Its translation is CASSSTSGKETQYF. The gene calls are TRBV10-2 and TRBJ2-5, with 9 positions matching TRBD2. This CDR3 comprises 14 residues. Germline-derived CDR1 and CDR2 are WSHSY and SAAADI. Trimming removed 5 bases from V and 3 bases from J; junction bases left unmatched: 4.

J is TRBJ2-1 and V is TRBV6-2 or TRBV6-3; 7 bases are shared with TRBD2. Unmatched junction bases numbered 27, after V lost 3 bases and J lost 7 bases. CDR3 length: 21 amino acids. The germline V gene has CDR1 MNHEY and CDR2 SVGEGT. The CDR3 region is CASSYSFEIAGFGSSSNEQFF. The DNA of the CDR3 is TGTGCCAGCAGTTATTCGTTCGAGATAGCGGGCTTTGGGAGTTCGTCGAATGAGCAGTTCTTC.

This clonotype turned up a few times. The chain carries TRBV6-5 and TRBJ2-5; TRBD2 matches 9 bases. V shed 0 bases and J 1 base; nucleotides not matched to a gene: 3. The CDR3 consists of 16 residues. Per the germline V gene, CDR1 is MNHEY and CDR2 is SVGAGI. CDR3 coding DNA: TGTGCCAGCAGTTACTCGGCGGGGGGGCTCCAAGAGACCCAGTACTTC. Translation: CASSYSAGGLQETQYF.

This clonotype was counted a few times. The CDR3 nucleotides read TGCGCCAGCAGCTTCTTTCAGGGGCAGTACGAGCAGTACTTC. Amino acid sequence: CASSFFQGQYEQYF. The V call is TRBV5-1, the J call TRBJ2-7; a weak D match, TRBD1 (6 bases). V lost 2 bases, J lost 4 bases, and 13 bases lay in between. This CDR3 spans 14 amino acids. CDR1 is SGHRS, CDR2 YFSETQ, per germline.

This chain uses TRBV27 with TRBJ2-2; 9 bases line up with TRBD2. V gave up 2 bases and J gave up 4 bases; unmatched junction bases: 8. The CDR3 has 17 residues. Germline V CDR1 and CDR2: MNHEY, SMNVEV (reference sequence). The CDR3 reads CASSLTQVAGVTGELFF. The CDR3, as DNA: TGTGCCAGCAGTTTAACGCAGGTAGCGGGAGTCACCGGGGAGCTGTTTTTT.

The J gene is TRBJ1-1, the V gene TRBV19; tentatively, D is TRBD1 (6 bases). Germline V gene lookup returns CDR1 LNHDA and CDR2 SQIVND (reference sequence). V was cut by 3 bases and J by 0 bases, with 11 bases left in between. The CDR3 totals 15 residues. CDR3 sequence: CASSILGQLNTEAFF. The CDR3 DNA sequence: TGTGCCAGTAGTATTCTCGGACAGTTGAACACTGAAGCTTTCTTT.

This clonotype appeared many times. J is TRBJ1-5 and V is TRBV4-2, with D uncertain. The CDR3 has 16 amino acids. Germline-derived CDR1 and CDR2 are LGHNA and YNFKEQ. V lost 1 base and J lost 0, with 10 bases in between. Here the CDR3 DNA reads TGTGCCAGCAGCCAAGGTGCAGGAGATAGCAATCAGCCCCAGCATTTT. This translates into CASSQGAGDSNQPQHF.

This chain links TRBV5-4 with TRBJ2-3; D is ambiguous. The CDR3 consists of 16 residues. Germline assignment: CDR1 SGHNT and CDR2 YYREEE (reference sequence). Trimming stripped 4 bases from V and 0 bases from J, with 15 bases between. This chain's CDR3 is CASSPPVGGSTDTQYF. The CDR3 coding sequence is TGTGCCAGCAGCCCCCCGGTGGGCGGAAGCACAGATACGCAGTATTTT.